The 12 T cell receptor beta chains reported below all come from one sample, sequenced in a study of shared clonotypes between healthy human individuals. Naive CD8 cells lacked CD45RO and underwent positive selection for CCR7, leaving out terminally differentiated effector memory CD45RA+ cells. Sequencing was performed with immunoSEQ multiplex PCR; in TCRdb, only in-frame clones are kept and a portion is missing. The table shows more than 2 million clones, with about 94% occurring only once. What was sequenced was naive CD8+ T cells from PBMCs. These receptors originate from a man in his late teens or twenties in good health. Some clones in this sample may be carry-over from other donors' samples.

The V and J genes are TRBV5-5 and TRBJ1-1; D gene uncertain. The CDR3 extends over 12 amino acids. Germline CDR1 reads SGHKS; CDR2 reads YYEKEE (reference sequence). Between the trimmed V and J ends, which lost 3 bases and 6 bases, there was a span of 9 bases. In DNA form, the CDR3 reads TGTGCCAGCAGCTCCTCCCCCGCTGAAGCTTTCTTT. It yields the protein CASSSSPAEAFF. Filled out from reference TRBV5-5 and TRBJ1-1, the complete variable domain reads DAGVTQSPTHLIKTRGQQVTLRCSPISGHKSVSWYQQVLGQGPQFIFQYYEKEERGRGNFPDRFSARQFPNYSSELNVNALLLGDSALYLCASSSSPAEAFFGQGTRLTVV.

This sequence joins TRBV9 and TRBJ2-7; TRBD1 matches 8 bases. Germline V gene data show CDR1 as SGDLS and CDR2 as YYNGEE. The CDR3 has 13 residues. The ends lost 3 bases at V and 6 bases at J; junction bases unmatched: 5. CDR3 protein: CASSGGQGVEQYF. For the CDR3, the DNA is TGTGCCAGCAGCGGAGGACAGGGTGTCGAGCAGTACTTC.

This clone was picked up one time. This chain connects TRBV7-9 to TRBJ2-1; D might be TRBD1 (5 bases). V was trimmed by 8 bases and J by 4 bases, leaving 18 bases between them. There are 15 residues in the CDR3. The germline CDR1 and CDR2 sequences are SEHNR and FQNEAQ (reference sequence). CDR3 residues: CASQGDVRAYNEQFF. CDR3 nucleotides: TGTGCCAGCCAAGGGGATGTAAGGGCTTACAATGAGCAGTTCTTC.

The rearrangement joins TRBV7-9 to TRBJ2-1, with 7 bases fitting TRBD2. CDR3 length: 16 amino acids. V trimming: 1 base; J trimming: 2 bases; junction bases outside the gene matches: 5. Germline-derived CDR1 and CDR2 are SEHNR and FQNEAQ (reference sequence). The CDR3, as DNA: TGTGCCAGCAGCTTAGGTCGGGGGGAGCCCTACAATGAGCAGTTCTTC. Translating gives CASSLGRGEPYNEQFF. The full variable domain, completed using reference TRBV7-9 and TRBJ2-1, is DTGVSQNPRHKITKRGQNVTFRCDPISEHNRLYWYRQTLGQGPEFLTYFQNEAQLEKSRLLSDRFSAERPKGSFSTLEIQRTEQGDSAMYLCASSLGRGEPYNEQFFGPGTRLTVL.

This chain uses TRBV28 with TRBJ1-5; the D is unclear. CDR3 size: 14 residues. Looked up from germline, CDR1 is MDHEN and CDR2 is SYDVKM. Trimming stripped 10 bases from V and 3 bases from J, with 16 bases between. CDR3: CATALGIDNQPQHF. CDR3 DNA sequence: TGTGCCACCGCTCTTGGGATCGACAATCAGCCCCAGCATTTT.

The chain has TRBV9 and TRBJ1-1, with D tentatively TRBD1 (6 bases). The V end lost 0 bases, the J end lost 1 base, and 13 bases lay between the germline ends. The CDR3 consists of 16 residues. Germline CDR1 reads SGDLS; CDR2 reads YYNGEE. The CDR3 spells CASSVEGQGPNTEAFF. The DNA for the CDR3 is TGTGCCAGCAGCGTAGAGGGCCAGGGGCCGAACACTGAAGCTTTCTTT.

A remark on this clone: Germline is not matched at one junction end, which may reflect a read error. Other DNA variants within this sample encode the same CDR3. CDR3 sequence (DNA): TGTGCCAGCAGTTTAGTGGGGGTAGGGGGCACAGATACGCAGTATTTT. This codes for CASSLVGVGGTDTQYF. The chain combines TRBV7-8 with TRBJ2-3; the D gene could be TRBD1 or TRBD2 (5 bases each). Per germline, CDR1 SGHVS and CDR2 FQNEAQ. The CDR3 extends over 16 amino acids.

Notes on this clone: In the same sample, other DNA sequences code for this CDR3. The V call is TRBV9, the J call TRBJ2-7; D gene ambiguous. Germline V gene lookup returns CDR1 SGDLS and CDR2 YYNGEE. Trimming removed 4 bases at V and 7 bases at J, with 12 bases between. There are 12 residues in the CDR3. DNA for the CDR3: TGTGCCAGCAGCCCCGGCGGCTATGAGCAGTACTTC. Protein product: CASSPGGYEQYF.

The chain employs TRBV7-9 and TRBJ2-7, with D possibly TRBD2 on 6 matching bases. The CDR3 contains 14 residues. Trimming removed 1 base from V and 6 bases from J, with 13 bases in between. Germline CDR1 and CDR2: SEHNR and FQNEAQ (reference sequence). CDR3 DNA sequence: TGTGCCAGCAGCTTAGTTGCGGGAAGTATCGAGCAGTACTTC. It is translated as CASSLVAGSIEQYF. Full variable domain (missing parts from reference TRBV7-9 and TRBJ2-7): DTGVSQNPRHKITKRGQNVTFRCDPISEHNRLYWYRQTLGQGPEFLTYFQNEAQLEKSRLLSDRFSAERPKGSFSTLEIQRTEQGDSAMYLCASSLVAGSIEQYFGPGTRLTVT.

The gene calls are TRBV11-2 and TRBJ2-3; 7 positions agree with TRBD2. Germline loops: CDR1 SGHAT, CDR2 FQNNGV. Trimming cost V 2 bases and J 3 bases; bases outside gene matches: 5. There are 15 residues in the CDR3. CDR3 coding DNA: TGTGCCAGCAGCTTATTTGGGAGGGCGACAGATACGCAGTATTTT. It yields the protein CASSLFGRATDTQYF.

This chain joins TRBV2 and TRBJ1-1; tentatively, D is TRBD1 (5 bases). The germline gives CDR1 SNHLY, CDR2 FYNNEI. This CDR3 is 16 amino acids long. The V end lost 8 bases, the J end lost 0 bases, and 19 bases lay between the germline ends. The chain's CDR3 is CASEGTVNFMNTEAFF. CDR3 in DNA: TGTGCCAGCGAGGGGACGGTGAATTTCATGAACACTGAAGCTTTCTTT. The full variable domain, its missing parts supplied by reference TRBV2 and TRBJ1-1, is EPEVTQTPSHQVTQMGQEVILRCVPISNHLYFYWYRQILGQKVEFLVSFYNNEISEKSEIFDDQFSVERPDGSNFTLKIRSTKLEDSAMYFCASEGTVNFMNTEAFFGQGTRLTVV.

The J gene is TRBJ1-3, the V gene TRBV5-1, with a weak D call TRBD1 (6 bases). The CDR3 runs 16 residues. CDR1 and CDR2 (germline): SGHRS, YFSETQ. V shed 4 bases and J shed 0 bases, with 14 bases lying between them. The CDR3 nucleotides read TGCGCCAGCAGCCCAGTCGACAGGAGCTCTGGAAACACCATATATTTT. This encodes CASSPVDRSSGNTIYF.